This T cell receptor beta chain was captured by sequencing in a study of technical replicates of blood from several donors. The protocol was immunoSEQ multiplex PCR, while the TCRdb copy is restricted to in-frame clones and leaves out a portion. The repertoire holds roughly 60,000 clones, with around 92% as singletons. The sequenced sample consisted of PBMCs. The receptor was derived from a human donor in good health. Some clones in this sample may be carry-over from other donors' samples.

The CDR3 loop is CATSRENRVDGYGYTF. CDR3 DNA sequence: TGTGCCACCAGCAGAGAAAACAGGGTTGACGGCTATGGCTACACCTTC. The chain has TRBV15 and TRBJ1-2, with TRBD1 as a possible D gene (6 bases). Germline loops: CDR1 LNHNV, CDR2 YYDKDF (reference sequence). The germline V and J ends were trimmed by 0 bases and 4 bases, with 15 bases remaining between them. This CDR3 is 16 amino acids long.